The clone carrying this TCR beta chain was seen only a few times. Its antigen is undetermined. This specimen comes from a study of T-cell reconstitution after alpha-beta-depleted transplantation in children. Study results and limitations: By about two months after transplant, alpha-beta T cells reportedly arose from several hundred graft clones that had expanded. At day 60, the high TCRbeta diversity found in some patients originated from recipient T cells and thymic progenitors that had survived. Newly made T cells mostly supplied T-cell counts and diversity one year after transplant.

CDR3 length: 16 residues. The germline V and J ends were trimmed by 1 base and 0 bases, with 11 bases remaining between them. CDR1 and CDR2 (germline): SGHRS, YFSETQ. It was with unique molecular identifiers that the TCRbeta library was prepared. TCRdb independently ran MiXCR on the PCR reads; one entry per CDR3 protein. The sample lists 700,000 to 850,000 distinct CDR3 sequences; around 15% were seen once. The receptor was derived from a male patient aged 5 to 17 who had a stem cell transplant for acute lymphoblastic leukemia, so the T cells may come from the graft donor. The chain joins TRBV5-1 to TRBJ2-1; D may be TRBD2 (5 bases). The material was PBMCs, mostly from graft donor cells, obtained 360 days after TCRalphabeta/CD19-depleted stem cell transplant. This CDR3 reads CASSLTAGASYNEQFF. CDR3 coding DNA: TGCGCCAGCAGCTTGACGGCGGGCGCCTCCTACAATGAGCAGTTCTTC.